The sequence of this TCR beta chain was determined in a study of blood T cell repertoires in COVID-19. Study-level background: PBMCs, B-cell-depleted T cells, or T cells were the source of the cDNA or gDNA that made up the material.

The germline gives CDR1 MDHEN, CDR2 SYDVKM. With V trimmed by 4 bases and J by 7 bases, 10 bases remained unmatched. There are 14 residues in the CDR3. Study processing details: Nucleated cell counts were estimated from reference gene primer amplification. Some clones are missing from TCRdb's copy, which holds only in-frame ones; the method was immunoSEQ multiplex PCR. V and J calls plus clone size are reproduced from that table; the DNA served to infer D and trimming. This sample has about 270,000 clones, with 82% found just once. V usage is TRBV28 and J usage is TRBJ2-7, with 7 positions matching TRBD1. The sequencing sample was made of peripheral blood. The receptor comes from a woman younger than 30 with acute or convalescent COVID-19. CDR3 amino acids: CASSSRQGSREQYF. The CDR3 DNA is TGTGCCAGCAGTTCAAGACAGGGTAGTAGGGAGCAGTACTTC.